The clone carrying this T cell receptor beta chain was detected ten times or more. The antigen remains undetermined. Authors' data handling: In papillary thyroid cancer, a distant-metastasis classifier was built using CDR3 differences across clinicopathological groups. TCRdb reanalyzed the PCR reads via MiXCR. The V and J calls reflect TCRdb's pipeline rather than the authors' work. The table records tens of thousands of clones, under 15% of them present only once. Until they underwent thyroid surgery, no patient had received any treatment. The data belong to a study of metastatic and nonmetastatic thyroid tumors. For the study at large: Across peripheral blood and tumor or nodule tissue samples taken from malignant and benign thyroid patients, the repertoires were compared with one another.

Study-wide results and caveats: In blood and tumor, TCR beta diversity was reportedly significantly higher in malignant thyroid tumors than in benign nodules.

The source is a female donor with papillary thyroid cancer or a benign thyroid nodule (not recorded which). Some clones in this sample may be carry-over from other donors' samples. Sequenced sample: blood.

The CDR3 loop is CASSKNRGIYGYTF. DNA of the CDR3: TGTGCCAGCAGCAAAAACAGGGGGATCTATGGCTACACCTTC. V and J are TRBV7-2 and TRBJ1-2; TRBD1 aligns across 8 bases. V shed 5 bases, J shed 4 bases, and the junction held 6 bases outside the gene matches. This CDR3 comprises 14 residues. Germline loops: CDR1 SGHTA, CDR2 FQGNSA.